This TCR beta chain was identified in a study of regulatory T cells in long-lasting Graves disease. At the level of the study: Persistent Graves' disease required over 5 years of antithyroid drugs and positive TSH receptor antibodies.

The table lists this clonotype with a count of one. The sample's time point: persistent/refractory GD, antithyroid drugs over 5 years with positive TRAb. There was RNA extracted from PBMCs, and the TCR library was made from it. Libraries of TCR beta came from iRepertoire HTBI primers plus Arm-PCR of CDR3 regions. Under the authors' procedure: The samples yielded approximately 62 TRBV and more than twelve TRBJ segments. One entry per CDR3 protein, called by TCRdb with MiXCR from the multiplex PCR reads. It is TCRdb's table, rather than the study itself, that gives the V and J calls and clone size. This sample has more than 300,000 distinct CDR3 sequences; approximately 23% occur once, and the top ten carry 25% to 30%. Deletions cut 4 bases from V and 3 bases from J, with 16 bases between. Germline-derived CDR1 and CDR2 are SGDLS and YYNGEE. The length of the CDR3 is 16 residues.

The starting material was peripheral blood mononuclear cells (PBMCs), obtained when the disease was refractory, from a patient treated with antithyroid drugs. This chain joins TRBV9 and TRBJ2-2; D gene unclear. The source of this sequence is a woman aged 40 to 55 with Graves disease. DNA of the CDR3: TGTGCCAGCAGCCCACCTGTGAAGCTCCACACCGGGGAGCTGTTTTTT. This codes for CASSPPVKLHTGELFF.